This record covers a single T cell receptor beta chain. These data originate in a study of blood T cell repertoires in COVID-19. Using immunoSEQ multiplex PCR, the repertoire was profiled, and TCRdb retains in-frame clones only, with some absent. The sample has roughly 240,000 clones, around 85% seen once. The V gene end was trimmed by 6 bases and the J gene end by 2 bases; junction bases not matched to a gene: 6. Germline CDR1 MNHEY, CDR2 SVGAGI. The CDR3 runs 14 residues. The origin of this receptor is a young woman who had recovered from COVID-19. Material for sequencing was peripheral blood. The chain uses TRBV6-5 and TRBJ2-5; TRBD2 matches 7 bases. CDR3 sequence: CASSWTRSQETQYF. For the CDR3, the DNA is TGTGCCAGCAGCTGGACTAGAAGTCAAGAGACCCAGTACTTC.